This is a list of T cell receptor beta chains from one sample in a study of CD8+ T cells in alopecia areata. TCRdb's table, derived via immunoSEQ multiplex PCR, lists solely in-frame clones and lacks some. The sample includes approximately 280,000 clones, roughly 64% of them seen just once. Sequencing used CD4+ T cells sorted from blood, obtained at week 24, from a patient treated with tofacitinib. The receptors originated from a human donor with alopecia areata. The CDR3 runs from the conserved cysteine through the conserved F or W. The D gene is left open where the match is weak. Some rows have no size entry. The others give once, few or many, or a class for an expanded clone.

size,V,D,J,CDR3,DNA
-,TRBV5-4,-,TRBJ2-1,CASSRDPSSYNEQFF,TGTGCCAGCAGCCGAGACCCGAGCTCCTACAATGAGCAGTTCTTC
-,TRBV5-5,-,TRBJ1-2,CASSQEDIPDYGYTF,TGCGCCAGCAGCCAAGAAGACATCCCCGACTATGGCTACACCTTC
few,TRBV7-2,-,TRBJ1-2,CASKSAGNPSDYTF,TGTGCCAGCAAGTCCGCAGGGAACCCCTCCGACTACACCTTC
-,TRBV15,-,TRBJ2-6,CATSRGQTGRSGANVLTF,TGTGCCACCAGCAGAGGACAGACAGGCCGCTCTGGGGCCAACGTCCTGACTTTC
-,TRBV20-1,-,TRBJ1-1,CSARLPPEAFF,TGCAGTGCTAGATTACCTCCTGAAGCTTTCTTT
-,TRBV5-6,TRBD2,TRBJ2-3,CASSWGLAADTQYF,TGTGCCAGCAGCTGGGGACTAGCGGCAGATACGCAGTATTTT
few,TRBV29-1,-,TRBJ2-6,CSVENPGPANVLTF,TGCAGCGTTGAAAATCCCGGTCCGGCCAACGTCCTGACTTTC
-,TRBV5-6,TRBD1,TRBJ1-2,CASSLVQDRAGYTF,TGTGCCAGCAGCTTGGTCCAGGACAGGGCTGGCTACACCTTC
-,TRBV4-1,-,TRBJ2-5,CASSRLTYQETQYF,TGCGCCAGCAGCCGACTGACATACCAAGAGACCCAGTACTTC
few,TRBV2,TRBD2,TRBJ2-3,CATSGLVNTDTQYF,TGTGCCACCTCGGGACTAGTGAATACAGATACGCAGTATTTT
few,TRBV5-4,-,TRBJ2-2,CASSFQGSTGELFF,TGTGCCAGCAGCTTCCAGGGGAGCACCGGGGAGCTGTTTTTT
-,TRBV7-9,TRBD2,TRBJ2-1,CASRGGGPYNEQFF,TGTGCCAGCAGGGGCGGGGGACCATACAATGAGCAGTTCTTC
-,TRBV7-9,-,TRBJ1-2,CASSLVSRGTGYTF,TGTGCCAGCAGCTTAGTTTCCCGGGGGACTGGCTACACCTTC
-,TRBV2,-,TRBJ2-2,CASSPQGYTGELFF,TGTGCCAGCAGTCCACAGGGTTACACCGGGGAGCTGTTTTTT
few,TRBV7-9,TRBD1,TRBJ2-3,CASSQTGDTQYF,TGTGCCAGCAGCCAGACAGGGGATACGCAGTATTTT
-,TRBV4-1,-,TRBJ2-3,CASSQPDYDTQYF,TGCGCCAGCAGCCAACCCGACTATGACACGCAGTATTTT
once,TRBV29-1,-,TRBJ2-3,CSVGADTQYF,TGCAGCGTGGGGGCAGATACGCAGTATTTT
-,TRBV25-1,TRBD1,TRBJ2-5,CASQDRVLKTQYF,TGTGCCAGTCAAGACAGGGTCTTAAAGACCCAGTACTTC
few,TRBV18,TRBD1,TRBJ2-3,CASSPTGQGITDTQYF,TGTGCCAGCTCACCAACGGGACAGGGTATCACAGATACGCAGTATTTT
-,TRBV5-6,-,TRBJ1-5,CASSLLENSNQPQHF,TGTGCCAGCAGCTTGTTGGAAAATAGCAATCAGCCCCAGCATTTT
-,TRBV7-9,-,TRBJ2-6,CASLLGAGANVLTF,TGTGCCAGCCTACTCGGCGCTGGGGCCAACGTCCTGACTTTC
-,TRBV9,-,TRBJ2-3,CASSVAPAGSTDTQYF,TGTGCCAGCAGCGTAGCGCCAGCGGGCAGCACAGATACGCAGTATTTT
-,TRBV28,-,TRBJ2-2,CASRRDNSNTGELFF,TGTGCCAGCAGAAGAGACAATAGTAACACCGGGGAGCTGTTTTTT
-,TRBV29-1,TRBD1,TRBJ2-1,CSVGLGGQGVRSSYNEQFF,TGCAGCGTAGGATTGGGGGGACAGGGGGTTCGTAGCTCCTACAATGAGCAGTTCTTC
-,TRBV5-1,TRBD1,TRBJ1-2,CASSTRDRVGYTF,TGCGCCAGCAGCACCCGGGACAGGGTTGGCTACACCTTC
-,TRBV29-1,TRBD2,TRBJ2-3,CSASGEDFGDTQYF,TGCAGCGCAAGCGGGGAGGACTTCGGAGATACGCAGTATTTT
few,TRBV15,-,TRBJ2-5,CATSRDPTETQYF,TGTGCCACCAGCAGAGATCCAACCGAGACCCAGTACTTC
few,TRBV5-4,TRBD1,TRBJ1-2,CASSLSGTGDGYTF,TGTGCCAGCAGCTTATCCGGGACAGGGGATGGCTACACCTTC